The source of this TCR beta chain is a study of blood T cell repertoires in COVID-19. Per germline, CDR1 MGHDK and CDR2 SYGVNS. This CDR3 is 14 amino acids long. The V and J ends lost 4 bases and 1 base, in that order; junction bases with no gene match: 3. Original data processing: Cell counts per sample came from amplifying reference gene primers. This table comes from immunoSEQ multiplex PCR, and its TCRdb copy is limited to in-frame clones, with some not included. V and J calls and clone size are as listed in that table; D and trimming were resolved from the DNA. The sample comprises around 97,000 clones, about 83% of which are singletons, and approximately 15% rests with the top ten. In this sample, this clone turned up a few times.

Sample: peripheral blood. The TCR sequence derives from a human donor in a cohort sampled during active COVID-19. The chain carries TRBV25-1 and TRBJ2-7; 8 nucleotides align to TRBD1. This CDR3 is CASSGQGLSYEQYF. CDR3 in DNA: TGTGCCAGCAGTGGACAGGGGTTGTCCTACGAGCAGTACTTC.